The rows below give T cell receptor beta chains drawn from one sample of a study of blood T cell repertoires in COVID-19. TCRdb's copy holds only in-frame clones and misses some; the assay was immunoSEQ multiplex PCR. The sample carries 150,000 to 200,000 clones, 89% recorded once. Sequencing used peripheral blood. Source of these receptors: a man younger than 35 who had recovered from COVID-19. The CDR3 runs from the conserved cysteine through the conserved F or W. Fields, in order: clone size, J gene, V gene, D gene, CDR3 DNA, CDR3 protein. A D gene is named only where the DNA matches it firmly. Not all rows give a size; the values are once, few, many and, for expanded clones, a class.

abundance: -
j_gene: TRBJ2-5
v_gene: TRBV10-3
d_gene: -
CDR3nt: TGTGCCATCAGTGAAGGCGGAGGAATCCTGTGGGAGACCCAGTACTTC
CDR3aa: CAISEGGGILWETQYF

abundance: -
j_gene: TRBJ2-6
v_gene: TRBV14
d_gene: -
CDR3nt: TGTGCCAGCAGCCAAGAATCGGCAGGGGCCCGCAACGTCCTGACTTTC
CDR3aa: CASSQESAGARNVLTF

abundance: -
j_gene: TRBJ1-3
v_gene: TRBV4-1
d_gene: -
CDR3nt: TGCGCCAGCAGCCTAAGTCAAACCCGGACAGCCGAACACGGAAACACCATATATTTT
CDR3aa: CASSLSQTRTAEHGNTIYF

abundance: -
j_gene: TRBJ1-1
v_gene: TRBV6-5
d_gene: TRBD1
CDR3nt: TGTGCCAGCAGCTTGGGGGACAGGGGAGGAAATGAAGCTTTCTTT
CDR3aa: CASSLGDRGGNEAFF

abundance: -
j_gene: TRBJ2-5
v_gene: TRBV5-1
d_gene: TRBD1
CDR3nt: TGCGCCAGCAGCTCAAGAAACAGGGGAGAGACCCAGTACTTC
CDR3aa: CASSSRNRGETQYF

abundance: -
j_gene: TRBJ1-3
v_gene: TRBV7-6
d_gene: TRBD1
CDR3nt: TGTGCCAGCAGCTTTAAGGGGGCGCGGGGAAACACCATATATTTT
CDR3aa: CASSFKGARGNTIYF

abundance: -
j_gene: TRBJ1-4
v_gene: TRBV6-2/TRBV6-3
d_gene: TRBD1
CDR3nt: TGTGCCAGCAGTTCTCGGACAGGGGGAAATGAAAAACTGTTTTTT
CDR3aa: CASSSRTGGNEKLFF

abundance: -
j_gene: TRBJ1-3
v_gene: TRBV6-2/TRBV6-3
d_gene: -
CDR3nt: TGTGCCAGCAGTTACCCTTTTGGAAACACCATATATTTT
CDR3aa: CASSYPFGNTIYF

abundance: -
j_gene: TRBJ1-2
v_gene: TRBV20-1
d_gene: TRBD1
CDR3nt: TGCAGTGCTGCCGACAGGGACGGCTACACCTTC
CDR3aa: CSAADRDGYTF

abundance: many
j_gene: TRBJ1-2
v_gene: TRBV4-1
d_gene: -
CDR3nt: TGCGCCAGCAGCCAAGAAAGGTTCGCGGATGGCTACACCTTC
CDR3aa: CASSQERFADGYTF

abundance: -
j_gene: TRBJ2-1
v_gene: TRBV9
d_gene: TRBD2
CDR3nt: TGTGCCAGCAGCGTAGACGGGCTAGCGGGAGGGCCGGGGTCCTACAATGAGCAGTTCTTC
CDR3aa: CASSVDGLAGGPGSYNEQFF

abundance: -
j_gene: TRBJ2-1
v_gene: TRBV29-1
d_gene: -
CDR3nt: TGCAGCGTTGTGAATCCAACAGGGCCTGAATACAATGAGCAGTTCTTC
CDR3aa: CSVVNPTGPEYNEQFF

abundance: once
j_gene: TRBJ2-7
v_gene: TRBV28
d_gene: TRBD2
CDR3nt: TGTGCCATCACCGGGACTAGGGGCTCCTACGAGCAGTACTTC
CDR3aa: CAITGTRGSYEQYF

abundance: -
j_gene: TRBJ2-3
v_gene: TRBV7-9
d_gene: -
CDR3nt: TGTGCCAGCAGCTTTCAGGGCGCGTCAGATACGCAGTATTTT
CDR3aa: CASSFQGASDTQYF

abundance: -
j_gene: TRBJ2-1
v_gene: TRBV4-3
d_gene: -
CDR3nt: TGCGCCAGCAGCCAAGATAGGAGGCCCTACAATGAGCAGTTCTTC
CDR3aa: CASSQDRRPYNEQFF

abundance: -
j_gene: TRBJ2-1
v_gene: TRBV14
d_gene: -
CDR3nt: TGTGCCAGCAGCCACAGTACGTACGCATACAATGAGCAGTTCTTC
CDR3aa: CASSHSTYAYNEQFF

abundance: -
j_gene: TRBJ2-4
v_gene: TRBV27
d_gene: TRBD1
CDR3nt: TGTGCCACCCACATGGACAGGGCCGGGGCCAAAAACATTCAGTACTTC
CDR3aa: CATHMDRAGAKNIQYF

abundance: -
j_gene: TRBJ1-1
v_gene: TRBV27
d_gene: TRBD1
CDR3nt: TGTGCCAGCAGTCTTCAGGGGGCCAGGACTGAAGCTTTCTTT
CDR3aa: CASSLQGARTEAFF

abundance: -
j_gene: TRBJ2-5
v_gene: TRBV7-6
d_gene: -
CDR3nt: TGTGCCAGCAGCCCAGGGGCGGAGACCCAGTACTTC
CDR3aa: CASSPGAETQYF

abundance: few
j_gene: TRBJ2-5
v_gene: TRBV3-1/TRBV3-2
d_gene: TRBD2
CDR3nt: TGTGCCAGCAGCCTCGGGACTAGCGGGGGACAAGAGACCCAGTACTTC
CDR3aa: CASSLGTSGGQETQYF

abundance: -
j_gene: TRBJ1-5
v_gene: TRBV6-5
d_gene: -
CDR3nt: TGTGCCAGCGTTAGGGGCGGACAGCCCCAGCATTTT
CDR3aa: CASVRGGQPQHF

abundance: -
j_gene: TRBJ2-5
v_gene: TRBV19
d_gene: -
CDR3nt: TGTGCCAGTAGTAAGAGTCCTGAGTGGTGGCAAGAGACCCAGTACTTC
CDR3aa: CASSKSPEWWQETQYF

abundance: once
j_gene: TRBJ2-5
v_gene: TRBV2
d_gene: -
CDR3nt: TGTGCCAGCAGTGACCCTTCGGACAGAGAGCAAGAGACCCAGTACTTC
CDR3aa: CASSDPSDREQETQYF

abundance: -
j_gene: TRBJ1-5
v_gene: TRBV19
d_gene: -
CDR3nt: TGTGCCAGTAGTATAGAGCCCTACCGCAATCAGCCCCAGCATTTT
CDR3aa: CASSIEPYRNQPQHF

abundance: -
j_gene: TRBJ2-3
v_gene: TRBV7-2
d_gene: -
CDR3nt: TGTGCCAGCAGCTTGACCGGGAGACAAACGCAGTATTTT
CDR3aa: CASSLTGRQTQYF

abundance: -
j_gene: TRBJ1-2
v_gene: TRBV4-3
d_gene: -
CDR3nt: TGCGCCAGCAGCCCTAAGCGGGAGAACTATGGCTACACCTTC
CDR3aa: CASSPKRENYGYTF

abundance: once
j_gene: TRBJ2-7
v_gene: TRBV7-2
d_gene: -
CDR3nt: TGTGCCAGCAGCTTAGTGTGGCGGGAATCCGAGCAGTACTTC
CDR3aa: CASSLVWRESEQYF

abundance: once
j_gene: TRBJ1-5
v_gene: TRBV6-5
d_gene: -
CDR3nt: TGTGCCAGCAGTTATACGGGGTCGGGTCAGCCCCAGCATTTT
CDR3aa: CASSYTGSGQPQHF

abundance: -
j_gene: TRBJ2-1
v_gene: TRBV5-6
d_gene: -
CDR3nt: TGTGCCAGCAGCTTCACAGCGGGCCTCTCCTACAATGAGCAGTTCTTC
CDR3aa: CASSFTAGLSYNEQFF

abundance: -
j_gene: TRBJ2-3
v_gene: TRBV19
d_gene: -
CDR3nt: TGTGCCAGTAGTATAGATCAGGGGTCAGGCACAGATACGCAGTATTTT
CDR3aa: CASSIDQGSGTDTQYF

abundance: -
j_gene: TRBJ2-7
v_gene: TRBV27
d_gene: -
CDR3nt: TGTGCCAGCAGTCTTCAGGGGAGGGCCTACGAGCAGTACTTC
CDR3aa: CASSLQGRAYEQYF

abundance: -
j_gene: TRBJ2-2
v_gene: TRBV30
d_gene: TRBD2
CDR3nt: TGTGCCTGGTCTAGCGGGAGTCCCGGGGAGCTGTTTTTT
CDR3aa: CAWSSGSPGELFF

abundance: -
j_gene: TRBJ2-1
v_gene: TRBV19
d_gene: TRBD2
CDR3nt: TGTGCCAGTAGTACCCGGGGACTAGCGGGGAACAATGAGCAGTTCTTC
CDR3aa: CASSTRGLAGNNEQFF

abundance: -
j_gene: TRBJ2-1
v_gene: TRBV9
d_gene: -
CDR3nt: TGTGCCAGCAGCGACAGGGAGAGTGAGCAGTTCTTC
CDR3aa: CASSDRESEQFF

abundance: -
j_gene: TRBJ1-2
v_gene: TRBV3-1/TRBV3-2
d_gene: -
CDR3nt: TGTGCCACTTCATCGGGTTCGAGAGGTGGCTACACCTTC
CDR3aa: CATSSGSRGGYTF

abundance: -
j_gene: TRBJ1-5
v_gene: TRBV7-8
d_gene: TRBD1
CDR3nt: TGTGCCAGCAGCAAGGGACAGAATCAGCCCCAGCATTTT
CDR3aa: CASSKGQNQPQHF

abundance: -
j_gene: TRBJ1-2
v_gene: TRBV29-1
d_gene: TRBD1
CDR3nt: TGCAGCGTTGAAGCCGTCCTTGGGGACAGGGGCGACTATGGCTACACCTTC
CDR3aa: CSVEAVLGDRGDYGYTF

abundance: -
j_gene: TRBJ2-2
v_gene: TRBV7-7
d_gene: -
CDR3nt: TGTGCTAGCAGCTTAGATGTCCTCACCGGGGAGCTGTTTTTT
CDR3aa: CASSLDVLTGELFF

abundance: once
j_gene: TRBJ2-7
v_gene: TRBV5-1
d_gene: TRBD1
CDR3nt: TGCGCCAGCGGTGTTCGGTCGGACAGGGCTGGAGAGCAGTACTTC
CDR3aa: CASGVRSDRAGEQYF

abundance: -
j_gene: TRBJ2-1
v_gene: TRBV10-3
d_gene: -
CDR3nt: TGTGCCACCTCGAGTAGCGGTAACAATGAGCAGTTCTTC
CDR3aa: CATSSSGNNEQFF

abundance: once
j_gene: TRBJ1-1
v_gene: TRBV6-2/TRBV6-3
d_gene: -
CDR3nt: TGTGCCAGCAGTTCCAGGCCCACTCATGAAGCTTTCTTT
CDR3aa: CASSSRPTHEAFF

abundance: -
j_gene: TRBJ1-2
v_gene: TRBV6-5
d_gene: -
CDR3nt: TGTGCCAGCATGAGACAGTCCTATGGCTACACCTTC
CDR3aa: CASMRQSYGYTF

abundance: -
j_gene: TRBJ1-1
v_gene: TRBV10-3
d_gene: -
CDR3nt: TGTGCCATCAGTGTTAGCGGGTTGAACACTGAAGCTTTCTTT
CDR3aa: CAISVSGLNTEAFF

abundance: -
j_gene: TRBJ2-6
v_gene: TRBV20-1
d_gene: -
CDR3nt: TGCAGTGCTAGTACGGCGGGGATGGCTGGGGCCAACGTCCTGACTTTC
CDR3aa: CSASTAGMAGANVLTF

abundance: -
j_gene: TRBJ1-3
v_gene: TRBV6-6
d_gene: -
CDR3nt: TGTGCCAGCAGCCCCGACCTAGGGCGGGAAACCGTCTCTGGAAACACCATATATTTT
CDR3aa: CASSPDLGRETVSGNTIYF

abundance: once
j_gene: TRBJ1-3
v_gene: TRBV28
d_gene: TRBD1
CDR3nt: TGTGCCAGCAGTAGGGACAGGGTTGGAAACACCATATATTTT
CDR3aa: CASSRDRVGNTIYF